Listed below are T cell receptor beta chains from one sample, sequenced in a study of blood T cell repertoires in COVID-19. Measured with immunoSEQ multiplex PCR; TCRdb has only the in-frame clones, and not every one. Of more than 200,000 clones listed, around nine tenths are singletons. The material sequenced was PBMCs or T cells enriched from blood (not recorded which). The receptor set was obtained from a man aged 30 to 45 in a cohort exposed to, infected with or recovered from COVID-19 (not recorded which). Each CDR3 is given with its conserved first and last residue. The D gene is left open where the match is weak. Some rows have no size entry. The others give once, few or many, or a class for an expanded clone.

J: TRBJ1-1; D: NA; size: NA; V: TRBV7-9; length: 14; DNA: TGTGCCAGCAGCTTTACAGGGACGAACACTGAAGCTTTCTTT; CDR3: CASSFTGTNTEAFF
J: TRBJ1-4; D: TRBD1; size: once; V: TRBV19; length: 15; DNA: TGTGCCAGTAAGGACAGGATTGCAACTAATGAAAAACTGTTTTTT; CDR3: CASKDRIATNEKLFF
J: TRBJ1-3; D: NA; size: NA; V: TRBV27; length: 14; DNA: TGTGCCAGCAGTTTGGGGCATCCTGGAAACACCATATATTTT; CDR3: CASSLGHPGNTIYF
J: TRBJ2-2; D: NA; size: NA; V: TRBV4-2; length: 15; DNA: TGTGCCAGCAGCCAAGAGGGAGTAGACACCGGGGAGCTGTTTTTT; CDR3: CASSQEGVDTGELFF
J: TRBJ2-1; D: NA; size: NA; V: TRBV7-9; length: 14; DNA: TGTGCCAGCAGCTTAGCGCTACTAGACGGTGAGCAGTTCTTC; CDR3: CASSLALLDGEQFF
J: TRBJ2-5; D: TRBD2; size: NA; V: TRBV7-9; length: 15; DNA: TGTGCCAGCAGCTTAACGGTCGGGGGAGGGGAGACCCAGTACTTC; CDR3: CASSLTVGGGETQYF
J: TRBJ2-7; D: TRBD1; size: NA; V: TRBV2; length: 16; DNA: TGTGCCAGCAGTGAGGGGGTGACAGGGTCTTCCTACGAGCAGTACTTC; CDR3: CASSEGVTGSSYEQYF
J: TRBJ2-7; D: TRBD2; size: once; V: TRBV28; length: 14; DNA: TGTGCCAGCAGCACACTAGCGGGAGAGGTCGAGCAGTACTTC; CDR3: CASSTLAGEVEQYF
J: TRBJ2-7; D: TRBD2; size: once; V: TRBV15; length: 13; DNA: TGTGCCGCTGGCAGCGGGGGAAGTTACGAGCAGTACTTC; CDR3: CAAGSGGSYEQYF
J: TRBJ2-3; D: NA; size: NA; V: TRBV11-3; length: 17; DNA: TGTGCCAGCAGCTCCTCCAGAGGAGGGAGGGGGACAGATACGCAGTATTTT; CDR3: CASSSSRGGRGTDTQYF
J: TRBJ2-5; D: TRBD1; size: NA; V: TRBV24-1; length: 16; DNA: TGTGCCACCAGTGACCCCGGGACAGCATTACAAGAGACCCAGTACTTC; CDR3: CATSDPGTALQETQYF
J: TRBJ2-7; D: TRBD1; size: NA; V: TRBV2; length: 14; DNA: TGTGCCAGCAGTCAGGCTCGGACAGGCTACGAGCAGTACTTC; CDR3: CASSQARTGYEQYF
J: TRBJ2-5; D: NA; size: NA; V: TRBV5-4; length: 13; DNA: TGTGCCAGCAGCCAACCAGGCAGAGAGACCCAGTACTTC; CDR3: CASSQPGRETQYF
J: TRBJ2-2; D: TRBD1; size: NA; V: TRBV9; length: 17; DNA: TGTGCCAGCAGCGTAGTTAAGACAGGGGGAGCGAGCGGGGAGCTGTTTTTT; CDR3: CASSVVKTGGASGELFF
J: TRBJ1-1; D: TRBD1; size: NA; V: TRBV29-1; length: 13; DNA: TGCAGCGTTCCAGACAGGGGGAGGCGTGAAGCTTTCTTT; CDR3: CSVPDRGRREAFF
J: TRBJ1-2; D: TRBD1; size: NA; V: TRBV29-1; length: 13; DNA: TGCAGCGCCGGAACAGGGGGCGACTATGGCTACACCTTC; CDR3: CSAGTGGDYGYTF
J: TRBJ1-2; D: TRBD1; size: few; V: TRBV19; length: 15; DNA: TGTGCCAGTAGTGCGACGGGACAGCCTTTTGCTGGCTACACCTTC; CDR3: CASSATGQPFAGYTF
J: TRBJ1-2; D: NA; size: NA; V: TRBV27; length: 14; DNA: TGTGCCAGCAGTGCCGGGATCCGAGGGTATGGCTACACCTTC; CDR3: CASSAGIRGYGYTF
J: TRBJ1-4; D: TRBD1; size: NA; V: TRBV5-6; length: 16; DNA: TGTGCCAGCAGCTCTGAAGGGGGCAGGGCAAATGAAAAACTGTTTTTT; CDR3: CASSSEGGRANEKLFF
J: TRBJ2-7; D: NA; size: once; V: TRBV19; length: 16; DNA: TGTGCCAGTAGTATAGATTCAGGGGCTGGCTCCTACGAGCAGTACTTC; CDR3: CASSIDSGAGSYEQYF
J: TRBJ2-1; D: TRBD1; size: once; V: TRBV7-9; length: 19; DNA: TGTGCCAGCAGCTCGCCGGGACAGGGGCCTAGAGGAACTTTTTTTGAGCAGTTCTTC; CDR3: CASSSPGQGPRGTFFEQFF
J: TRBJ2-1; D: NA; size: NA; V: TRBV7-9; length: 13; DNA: TGTGCCAGCAGCCCGGGACACTACAATGAGCAGTTCTTC; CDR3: CASSPGHYNEQFF
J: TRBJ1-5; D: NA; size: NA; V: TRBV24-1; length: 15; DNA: TGTGCCACCAGTGAGGGGGCGGCTAGCAATCAGCCCCAGCATTTT; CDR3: CATSEGAASNQPQHF
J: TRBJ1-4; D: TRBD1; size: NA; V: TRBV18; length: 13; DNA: TGTGCCACGCAGGACAGGCTCGACGAAAAACTGTTTTTT; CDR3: CATQDRLDEKLFF
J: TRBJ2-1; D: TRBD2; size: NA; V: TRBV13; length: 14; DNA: TGTGCCAGCAGGGCGGGAGCGGGAGTGGGTGAGCAGTTCTTC; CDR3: CASRAGAGVGEQFF
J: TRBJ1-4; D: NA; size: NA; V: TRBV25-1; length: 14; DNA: TGTGCCAGCAGTGAGGCCAGGGTGCTTGAAAAACTGTTTTTT; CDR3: CASSEARVLEKLFF
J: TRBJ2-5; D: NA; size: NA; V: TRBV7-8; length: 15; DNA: TGTGCCAGCAGCGGGGGCTGGGGGCTTTCAGAGACCCAGTACTTC; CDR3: CASSGGWGLSETQYF
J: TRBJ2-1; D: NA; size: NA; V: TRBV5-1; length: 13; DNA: TGCGCCAGCACCCTGAGGATGGCAGAGGAGCAGTTCTTC; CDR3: CASTLRMAEEQFF
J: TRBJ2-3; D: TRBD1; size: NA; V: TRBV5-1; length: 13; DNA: TGCGCCAGCAGCCCCACCGGGGGACAGGGAATGGATTTT; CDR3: CASSPTGGQGMDF
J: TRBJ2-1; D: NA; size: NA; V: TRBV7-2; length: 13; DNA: TGTGCCAGCAGCCCCGGGAAGTACAATGAGCAGTTCTTC; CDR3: CASSPGKYNEQFF
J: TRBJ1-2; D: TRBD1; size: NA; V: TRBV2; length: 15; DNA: TGTGCCAGCAGGGAGGGGACAGGGGAAAACTATGGCTACACCTTC; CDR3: CASREGTGENYGYTF
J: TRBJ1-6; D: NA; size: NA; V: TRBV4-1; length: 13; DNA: TGCGCCAGCAGCCAAGATCGGGGTTCACCCCTCCACTTT; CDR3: CASSQDRGSPLHF
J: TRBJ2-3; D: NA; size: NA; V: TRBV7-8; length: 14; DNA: TGTGCCAGCAGCCCCTTCCGGCTAGCGGATACGCAGTATTTT; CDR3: CASSPFRLADTQYF
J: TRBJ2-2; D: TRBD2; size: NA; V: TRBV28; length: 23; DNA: TGTGCCAGCAGTTTAGATTTTCAGACAGGGCCCAAAAAGCGGGAGGGATCTCCCGGGGAGCTGTTTTTT; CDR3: CASSLDFQTGPKKREGSPGELFF
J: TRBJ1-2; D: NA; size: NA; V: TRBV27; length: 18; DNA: TGTGCCAGCAGTTCCTTCCTCAGGCGGGAGGGAGCTAACTATGGCTACACCTTC; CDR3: CASSSFLRREGANYGYTF
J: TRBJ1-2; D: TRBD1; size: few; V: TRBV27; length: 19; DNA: TGTGCCAGCAGTAAACCCCGGGGACAGGCCAGAAGGCGGATCTATGGCTACACCTTC; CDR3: CASSKPRGQARRRIYGYTF
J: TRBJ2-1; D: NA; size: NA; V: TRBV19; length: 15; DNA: TGTGCCAGTAGTATCTTCTCCGGAGGGTGGAATGAGCAGTTCTTC; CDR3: CASSIFSGGWNEQFF
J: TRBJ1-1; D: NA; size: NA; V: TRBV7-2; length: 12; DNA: TGTGCCAGCAGTTACCCCGATACTACGGCTTTCTTT; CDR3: CASSYPDTTAFF
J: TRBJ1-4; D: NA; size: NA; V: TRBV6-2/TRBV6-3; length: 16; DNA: TGTGCCAGCAGTTACTCCAGCGGGACGGCGAATGAAAAACTGTTTTTT; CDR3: CASSYSSGTANEKLFF
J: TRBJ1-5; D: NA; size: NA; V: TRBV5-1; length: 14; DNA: TGCGCCAGCAGCTTGGTGGAGGGGAATCCGCCCCAGCATTTT; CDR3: CASSLVEGNPPQHF
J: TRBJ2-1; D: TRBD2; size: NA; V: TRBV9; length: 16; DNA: TGTGCCAGCAGTCTTATGACTAGCGGGAGAATAAATGAGCAGTTCTTC; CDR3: CASSLMTSGRINEQFF
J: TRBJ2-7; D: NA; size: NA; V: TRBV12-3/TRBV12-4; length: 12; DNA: TGTGCCAGCAGTCCGACAGAGTACGAGCAGTACTTC; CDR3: CASSPTEYEQYF
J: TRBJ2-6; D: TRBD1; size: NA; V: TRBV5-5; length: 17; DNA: TGTGCCAGCAGCCGTCCCGGGACAGGGACTGGGGCCAACGTCCTGACTTTC; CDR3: CASSRPGTGTGANVLTF
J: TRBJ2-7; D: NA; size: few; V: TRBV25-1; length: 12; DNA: TGTGCCAGCAGTGACCTCTCCTACGAGCAGTACTTC; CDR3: CASSDLSYEQYF
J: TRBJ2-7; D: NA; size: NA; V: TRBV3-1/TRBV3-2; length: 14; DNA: TGTGCCAGCAGCCAGGTCGGACTCGGGGGCGAGCAGTACTTC; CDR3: CASSQVGLGGEQYF
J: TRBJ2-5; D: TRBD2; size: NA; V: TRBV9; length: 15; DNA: TGTGCCAGCAGCGCAACCGGGACCGGGGGGGAGACCCAGTACTTC; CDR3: CASSATGTGGETQYF
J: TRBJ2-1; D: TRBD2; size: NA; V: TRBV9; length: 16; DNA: TGTGCCAGCAGCGTAGAATTGCGGGAGGGTTACAATGAGCAGTTCTTC; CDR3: CASSVELREGYNEQFF
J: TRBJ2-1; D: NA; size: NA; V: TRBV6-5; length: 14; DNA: TGTGCCAGCAGTCAACCCAGGGCTCCCAATGAGCAGTTCTTC; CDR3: CASSQPRAPNEQFF
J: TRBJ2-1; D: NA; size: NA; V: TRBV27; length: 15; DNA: TGTGCCAGCAGTTATACCGGACAGTACTACAATGAGCAGTTCTTC; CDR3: CASSYTGQYYNEQFF
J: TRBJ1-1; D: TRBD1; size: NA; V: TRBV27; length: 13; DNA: TGTGCCAGCAGTATATCGACAGGGACTGAAGCTTTCTTT; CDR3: CASSISTGTEAFF
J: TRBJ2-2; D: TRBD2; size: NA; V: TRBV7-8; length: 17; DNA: TGTGCCAGCAGCTTAGTGTTGAGCGGGACCGGACCTGGGGAGCTGTTTTTT; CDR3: CASSLVLSGTGPGELFF
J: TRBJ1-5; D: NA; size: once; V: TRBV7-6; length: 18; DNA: TGTGCCAGCACTCCTAGAGGTCCAGGAATAGGGGGCAATCAGCCCCAGCATTTT; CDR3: CASTPRGPGIGGNQPQHF